The 27 T cell receptor beta chains reported below all come from one sample, sequenced in a study of T-cell memory formation after mild COVID-19. TCRdb reanalysed the 5' RACE reads using MiXCR and keeps one entry per CDR3 protein. Here the sample spans fewer than 700,000 distinct CDR3 sequences, less than 25% being singletons. The sample consisted of PBMCs or a T cell subset sorted from them (not recorded which). The receptors here all came from an adult woman who had mild COVID-19 (a few samples of this study predate the infection). Cell type and time point are not known.

This chain joins TRBV5-5 and TRBJ1-5; TRBD1 matches at 8 bases. Trimming at V came to 6 bases and at J to 0 bases, leaving 5 bases not matched to a gene. CDR1 and CDR2 (germline): SGHKS, YYEKEE (reference sequence). The CDR3 is 15 amino acids. CDR3 in amino acids: CASTVTGDSNQPQHF. The CDR3 bases are TGTGCCAGCACCGTGACAGGGGATAGCAATCAGCCCCAGCATTTT.

This clonotype has only a few counts. The chain employs TRBV5-1 and TRBJ1-1; D unclear. CDR3 length: 12 residues. Trimming took off 3 bases at V and 3 bases at J, with 6 bases between the two ends. Germline CDR1 SGHRS, CDR2 YFSETQ. The CDR3 sequence: CASSSEHTEAFF. The CDR3, as DNA: TGCGCCAGCAGCTCCGAGCACACTGAAGCTTTCTTT.

The V gene is TRBV4-3, the J gene TRBJ2-7; no clear D gene. CDR3 length equals 14 residues. Trimming stripped 1 base from V and 0 bases from J, with 7 bases between. CDR1 is LGHNA, CDR2 YSLEER, per germline. The CDR3 reads CASSQGWISYEQYF. The DNA of the CDR3 is TGCGCCAGCAGCCAAGGATGGATCTCCTACGAGCAGTACTTC.

The chain is built from TRBV10-3 and TRBJ2-7; 7 bases align to TRBD1. The V segment lost 4 bases and the J segment 2 bases; nucleotides outside the gene matches: 11. Germline CDR1 is ENHRY and CDR2 is SYGVKD. The CDR3 runs 16 residues. The CDR3 is CAISVNRGSPTYEQYF. The CDR3 bases are TGTGCCATCAGTGTCAACAGGGGATCCCCTACCTACGAGCAGTACTTC.

This clonotype was detected many times. The genes are TRBV5-6 and TRBJ2-5, with TRBD1 matching 8 bases. Germline V gene lookup returns CDR1 SGHDT and CDR2 YYEEEE. V was pared by 2 bases and J by 3 bases, with 6 bases of the junction left unmatched. This CDR3 comprises 15 residues. The CDR3 spells CASSFLRGQEETQYF. CDR3 nucleotides: TGTGCCAGCAGCTTTTTGAGGGGACAGGAAGAGACCCAGTACTTC. The full variable domain, with the rest looked up from reference TRBV5-6 and TRBJ2-5, is DAGVTQSPTHLIKTRGQQVTLRCSPKSGHDTVSWYQQALGQGPQFIFQYYEEEERQRGNFPDRFSGHQFPNYSSELNVNALLLGDSALYLCASSFLRGQEETQYFGPGTRLLVL.

As DNA, the CDR3 is TGCAGTGCTAGCCCCCAAGGCATTGCTGGAAACACCATATATTTT. This translates into CSASPQGIAGNTIYF. The rearrangement joins TRBV20-1 to TRBJ1-3; D is uncertain. The CDR3 sequence is 15 residues long. The germline V gene encodes CDR1 DFQATT and CDR2 SNEGSKA (reference sequence). The ends were cut back, 3 bases at V and 2 bases at J, with 14 bases in the middle.

This chain connects TRBV29-1 to TRBJ1-1, with 8 bases lining up with TRBD1. V lost 6 bases to trimming and J lost 0 bases; unmatched junction nucleotides: 3. CDR1 and CDR2 from the germline V gene are SQVTM and ANQGSEA. The CDR3 loop spans 13 amino acids. Here the CDR3 reads CSVGTGMNTEAFF. For the CDR3, the DNA is TGCAGCGTAGGGACAGGTATGAACACTGAAGCTTTCTTT.

This chain joins TRBV14 and TRBJ1-6; D gene uncertain. V was shortened by 4 bases and J by 10 bases, with 11 bases between the two germline ends. This CDR3 is built from 13 residues. Germline V gives CDR1 SGHDN, CDR2 FVKESK. In DNA, the CDR3 is TGTGCCAGCAGCCCCCGCCTTCCGTCACCCCTCCACTTT. Its protein is CASSPRLPSPLHF.

V usage is TRBV11-2 and J usage is TRBJ2-2; TRBD2 matches at 7 bases. Trimming at V came to 3 bases and at J to 3 bases, leaving 7 bases not matched to a gene. CDR3 length: 16 residues. Germline assignment: CDR1 SGHAT and CDR2 FQNNGV. CDR3 residues: CASSLFERGYTGELFF. The CDR3, as DNA: TGTGCCAGCAGCTTGTTCGAGCGGGGATACACCGGGGAGCTGTTTTTT.

The V gene is TRBV20-1, the J gene TRBJ2-7, with 10 bases that match TRBD2. The germline V gene encodes CDR1 DFQATT and CDR2 SNEGSKA (reference sequence). J was trimmed by 0 bases and V by 0 bases; bases with no gene match: 11. This CDR3 contains 18 residues. This chain's CDR3 is CSAREGTSGKKLSYEQYF. The CDR3 region has the DNA TGCAGTGCTAGAGAAGGCACTAGCGGGAAAAAACTCTCCTACGAGCAGTACTTC.

This clonotype has a count of ten or more. This chain connects TRBV6-1 to TRBJ1-1; the D is unclear. Germline V gene lookup returns CDR1 MNHNS and CDR2 SASEGT. The CDR3 extends over 14 amino acids. Trimming removed 0 bases from V and 3 bases from J, with 8 bases in between. The CDR3 DNA reads as TGTGCCAGCAGTGAAGCGGATACCTACACTGAAGCTTTCTTT. Translated: CASSEADTYTEAFF.

This clonotype was seen a handful of times. This chain's CDR3 is CASSFLQGGEKLFF. The CDR3 DNA sequence: TGTGCCAGCAGTTTCCTACAGGGAGGTGAAAAACTGTTTTTT. The chain has TRBV27 and TRBJ1-4; the D gene is possibly TRBD1 (6 bases). Germline-derived CDR1 and CDR2 are MNHEY and SMNVEV (reference sequence). The CDR3 is 14 amino acids. The ends were cut back, 3 bases at V and 7 bases at J, with 12 bases in the middle.

This clonotype has more than one count but fewer than ten. The genes are TRBV7-9 and TRBJ2-7; no firm D call. The CDR3 runs 14 residues. Germline V gene sequence: CDR1 SEHNR, CDR2 FQNEAQ (reference sequence). V shed 2 bases and J shed 2 bases, with 10 bases lying between them. As DNA, the CDR3 is TGTGCCAGCAGCTTATCAGGCAGTACCTACGAGCAGTACTTC. It yields the protein CASSLSGSTYEQYF.

This clonotype was observed many times. The chain couples TRBV9 to TRBJ2-3, with TRBD2 matching 14 bases. The CDR3 totals 18 residues. The V segment lost 0 bases and the J segment 4 bases; nucleotides outside the gene matches: 7. Germline V gives CDR1 SGDLS, CDR2 YYNGEE. CDR3 residues: CASSVAWGLAGDADTQYF. The CDR3 DNA reads as TGTGCCAGCAGCGTAGCTTGGGGACTAGCGGGAGATGCAGATACGCAGTATTTT.

Note on this clonotype: It may be a read error: a sequence one base away is much more abundant. This chain uses TRBV6-5 with TRBJ1-2; 10 bases map to TRBD1. The CDR3 length is 13 residues. The V and J ends lost 4 bases and 6 bases, in that order; junction bases with no gene match: 2. The germline V gene has CDR1 MNHEY and CDR2 SVGAGI. The CDR3 loop reads CASSSTGGNGYTF. CDR3 coding DNA: TGTGCCAGCAGTTCGACAGGGGGCAATGGCTACACCTTC.

This clonotype was seen a few times. The chain carries TRBV25-1 and TRBJ2-1, with 7 bases identical to TRBD1. The V gene's germline CDR1 is MGHDK and CDR2 SYGVNS. V lost 6 bases, J lost 2 bases, and 10 bases stayed unmatched. This CDR3 is built from 16 residues. CDR3 nucleotides: TGTGCCAGCAGCTGGAGGCAGGGGGTCGCCTACAATGAGCAGTTCTTC. Its translation is CASSWRQGVAYNEQFF.

This clonotype was found a few times. The genes are TRBV5-5 and TRBJ1-2; 8 positions match TRBD1. Trimming at V came to 3 bases and at J to 5 bases, leaving 15 bases not matched to a gene. Germline V gene sequence: CDR1 SGHKS, CDR2 YYEKEE (reference sequence). The CDR3 consists of 17 residues. The CDR3 bases are TGTGCCAGCAGCTCTATTGGACAGGGCCCCCACCGATATGGCTACACCTTC. Its protein is CASSSIGQGPHRYGYTF. Full variable domain (outside the CDR3, taken from reference TRBV5-5 and TRBJ1-2): DAGVTQSPTHLIKTRGQQVTLRCSPISGHKSVSWYQQVLGQGPQFIFQYYEKEERGRGNFPDRFSARQFPNYSSELNVNALLLGDSALYLCASSSIGQGPHRYGYTFGSGTRLTVV.

This clonotype was observed a few times. This chain connects TRBV10-2 to TRBJ1-5, with D perhaps matching TRBD1 (6 bases). The V gene lost 6 bases and the J gene lost 4 bases, with 10 bases spanning the gap. Germline V CDR1 and CDR2: WSHSY, SAAADI. The CDR3 sequence is 13 residues long. The CDR3 loop is CASRAGENQPQHF. The CDR3, as DNA: TGCGCCAGCAGGGCAGGGGAAAATCAGCCCCAGCATTTT.

The V gene is TRBV12-3 or TRBV12-4, the J gene TRBJ1-2; no firm D call. CDR3 length: 12 residues. Trimming removed 3 bases from V and 5 bases from J, with 7 bases in between. The CDR3 region is CASSFSPYGYTF. The CDR3 nucleotides read TGTGCCAGCAGTTTTAGTCCGTATGGCTACACCTTC.

The chain uses TRBV5-6 and TRBJ2-7, with TRBD1 as a possible D gene (6 bases). This CDR3 has 13 residues. In germline, CDR1 is SGHDT, CDR2 YYEEEE. V was clipped by 0 bases and J by 7 bases, with 11 bases between them. CDR3 nucleotide sequence: TGTGCCAGCAGCTTGGTGGGGGCGGCGGAGCAGTACTTC. Encoded protein: CASSLVGAAEQYF.

The genes are TRBV6-2 or TRBV6-3 and TRBJ1-1; 10 bases map to TRBD1. The CDR3 covers 15 residues. V was pared by 2 bases and J by 11 bases, with 11 bases of the junction left unmatched. In germline, CDR1 is MNHEY, CDR2 SVGEGT. The DNA for the CDR3 is TGTGCCAGCAGTTACGGGTTGACAGGGGGCGGGTCGGCTTTCTTT. It encodes CASSYGLTGGGSAFF.

This clonotype was seen only a few times. The chain has TRBV20-1 and TRBJ2-1; no reliable D call. V was shortened by 5 bases and J by 8 bases, with 13 bases between the two germline ends. The germline V gene has CDR1 DFQATT and CDR2 SNEGSKA (reference sequence). The CDR3 sequence is 12 residues long. The DNA for the CDR3 is TGCAGTGCTTCCCTAGTAATGGATGAGCAGTTCTTC. Translating gives CSASLVMDEQFF.

Only one count was recorded for this clonotype. The chain couples TRBV7-8 to TRBJ2-1; possibly TRBD2 for D (6 bases). Deletions cut 3 bases from V and 7 bases from J, with 22 bases between. Germline V lookup: CDR1 SGHVS, CDR2 FQNEAQ. The CDR3 runs to 17 residues. The CDR3: CASSFQQPQSGGNEQFF. The CDR3 nucleotides read TGTGCCAGCAGCTTTCAACAGCCCCAATCCGGGGGAAATGAGCAGTTCTTC.

This clonotype was recorded a few times. The chain couples TRBV5-1 to TRBJ2-3, with 11 bases that match TRBD2. Germline CDR1 SGHRS, CDR2 YFSETQ. The CDR3 spans 16 residues. V gave up 3 bases and J gave up 4 bases; unmatched junction bases: 7. The CDR3 loop is CASSSVPGLAADTQYF. Here the CDR3 DNA reads TGCGCCAGCAGCTCGGTTCCGGGACTAGCGGCAGATACGCAGTATTTT.

The V and J genes are TRBV20-1 and TRBJ2-3; TRBD2 matches at 7 bases. V lost 0 bases and J lost 1; bases outside the gene matches: 4. The CDR3 sequence is 15 residues long. Per germline, CDR1 DFQATT and CDR2 SNEGSKA (reference sequence). CDR3 sequence: CSAREGLAGTDTQYF. The DNA for the CDR3 is TGCAGTGCTAGAGAAGGTCTAGCGGGCACAGATACGCAGTATTTT.

This clonotype showed up just a few times. The rearrangement uses TRBV7-2 and TRBJ1-4; tentatively, D is TRBD1 (6 bases). This CDR3 has 14 residues. Deletions cut 7 bases from V and 3 bases from J, with 12 bases between. Germline V gene lookup returns CDR1 SGHTA and CDR2 FQGNSA. The CDR3 bases are TGTGCCAGCACCAGGACAGCGTCTAATGAAAAACTGTTTTTT. Protein product: CASTRTASNEKLFF.

The chain is built from TRBV10-3 and TRBJ2-7, with D maybe TRBD1 (5 bases). The germline V gene encodes CDR1 ENHRY and CDR2 SYGVKD. The V and J ends lost 3 bases and 0 bases respectively, with 12 bases between them. The CDR3 totals 15 residues. The CDR3 DNA is TGTGCCATCAGTGATCAGGGCTACAGCTCCTACGAGCAGTACTTC. It is translated as CAISDQGYSSYEQYF.